The next 23 T cell receptor beta chains were all read from a single sample in a study of blood T cell repertoires in COVID-19. Profiling relied on immunoSEQ multiplex PCR, and the TCRdb table lists in-frame clones only, not all of them. This sample has about 190,000 clones, with around 76% found just once. Sequencing was performed on PBMCs or T cells enriched from blood (not recorded which). The receptors were sampled from a woman in her 50s with acute COVID-19.

The J gene is TRBJ1-1, the V gene TRBV7-3; D remains ambiguous. Trimming left V 5 bases short and J 4 bases short, with 14 bases between. The CDR3 is made up of 14 amino acids. Germline assignment: CDR1 SGHTA and CDR2 FQGTGA. The CDR3 sequence is CASSRVGGPTEAFF. The CDR3 DNA reads as TGTGCCAGCAGCCGGGTCGGAGGGCCCACTGAAGCTTTCTTT.

The V gene is TRBV7-9, the J gene TRBJ2-2; D is perhaps TRBD1 (6 bases). The CDR3 runs 13 residues. V lost 5 bases to trimming and J lost 5 bases, with 9 bases between them. Germline CDR1 SEHNR, CDR2 FQNEAQ (reference sequence). The CDR3 protein is CASSLDRTGELFF. For the CDR3, the DNA is TGTGCCAGCAGCCTGGACAGAACCGGGGAGCTGTTTTTT. Full variable domain (outside the CDR3, taken from reference TRBV7-9 and TRBJ2-2): DTGVSQNPRHKITKRGQNVTFRCDPISEHNRLYWYRQTLGQGPEFLTYFQNEAQLEKSRLLSDRFSAERPKGSFSTLEIQRTEQGDSAMYLCASSLDRTGELFFGEGSRLTVL.

This chain uses TRBV11-2 with TRBJ2-5, with 9 bases fitting TRBD2. The V and J ends lost 1 base and 5 bases, in that order; junction bases with no gene match: 11. The CDR3 runs to 17 residues. The germline CDR1 and CDR2 sequences are SGHAT and FQNNGV. The CDR3 spells CASSLVLAGVLGETQYF. CDR3 nucleotide sequence: TGTGCCAGCAGCTTAGTGTTAGCGGGGGTCCTGGGGGAGACCCAGTACTTC.

Only a few counts were recorded for this clone. The CDR3 bases are TGTGCCAGCAAACAATCCGCGGGGACCCAGTACTTC. Its protein product is CASKQSAGTQYF. The J gene is TRBJ2-5, the V gene TRBV28, with D tentatively TRBD2 (5 bases). Germline CDR1 and CDR2: MDHEN and SYDVKM. The CDR3 covers 12 residues. The V end lost 7 bases, the J end lost 7 bases, and 13 bases lay between the germline ends.

The chain has TRBV9 and TRBJ1-4, with a tentative D call TRBD1 (5 bases). Germline V gives CDR1 SGDLS, CDR2 YYNGEE. V lost 3 bases, J lost 7 bases, and 13 bases lay in between. The CDR3 totals 14 residues. CDR3 nucleotide sequence: TGTGCCAGCAGCGGACAGCGGGTCGGTGAAAAACTGTTTTTT. Translation: CASSGQRVGEKLFF.

This clone came up a few times. V is TRBV19 and J is TRBJ1-1, with TRBD1 as a possible D gene (5 bases). The CDR3 spans 14 residues. With 3 bases removed from V and 6 bases from J, the gap between germline ends came to 14 bases. From germline, CDR1 is LNHDA and CDR2 SQIVND (reference sequence). The CDR3 DNA follows: TGTGCCAGTAGTATCAGGGTAGAGTCGCCTGAAGCTTTCTTT. It codes for CASSIRVESPEAFF.

V gene TRBV6-2 or TRBV6-3 combines with J gene TRBJ2-7; D not certain. Trimming removed 2 bases from V and 3 bases from J, with 11 bases in between. This CDR3 has 14 residues. The germline V gene encodes CDR1 MNHEY and CDR2 SVGEGT. CDR3 in DNA: TGTGCCAGCAGTTACAAAGTGACATTCTACGAGCAGTACGTC. Translated, it gives CASSYKVTFYEQYV.

On this clone itself: The sample contains more than one DNA sequence encoding this CDR3. The chain carries TRBV5-1 and TRBJ1-2; D call uncertain. The germline V gene has CDR1 SGHRS and CDR2 YFSETQ. The V and J ends lost 0 bases and 3 bases respectively, with 12 bases between them. There are 15 residues in the CDR3. The CDR3 nucleotides read TGCGCCAGCAGCTTGGCCGGAACCGGGGACTATGGCTACACCTTC. The encoded protein is CASSLAGTGDYGYTF.

The genes are TRBV24-1 and TRBJ1-1, with D possibly being TRBD1 (6 bases). The CDR3 covers 15 residues. Deletions cut 5 bases from V and 3 bases from J, with 15 bases between. CDR1 is KGHDR and CDR2 is SFDVKD in the germline V gene. The CDR3 bases are TGTGCCACCAGTGGCGAGGGGGGGGAAGACACTGAAGCTTTCTTT. The encoded protein is CATSGEGGEDTEAFF.

The V gene is TRBV11-2, the J gene TRBJ1-1, with D possibly TRBD1 on 6 matching bases. Germline values: CDR1 SGHAT, CDR2 FQNNGV. CDR3 length: 15 residues. V gave up 4 bases and J gave up 2 bases, with 14 bases separating them. CDR3 nucleotides: TGTGCCAGCAGCTCCCGAGGCAGGGGTAACACTGAAGCTTTCTTT. It encodes CASSSRGRGNTEAFF.

The chain combines TRBV16 with TRBJ2-7; TRBD1 is a possible D gene (5 bases). V lost 5 bases to trimming and J lost 2 bases, with 10 bases between them. The CDR3 is 13 amino acids. CDR1 is KGHSY and CDR2 is FQNENV in the germline V gene. CDR3 sequence: CASSEDRAYEQYV. Here the CDR3 DNA reads TGTGCCAGCAGCGAAGACAGAGCCTACGAGCAGTACGTC.

V gene TRBV28 combines with J gene TRBJ1-2; 8 nucleotides agree with TRBD1. CDR3 length: 14 residues. Losses at the gene ends were 6 bases for V and 2 bases for J; bases not matched to a gene: 5. The germline gives CDR1 MDHEN, CDR2 SYDVKM. The CDR3: CASRTQGANYGYTF. As DNA, the CDR3 is TGTGCCAGCAGGACCCAGGGGGCAAACTATGGCTACACCTTC.

The rearrangement joins TRBV14 to TRBJ1-1; 8 bases fit TRBD1. V gave up 6 bases and J gave up 3 bases; unmatched junction bases: 12. CDR1 is SGHDN, CDR2 FVKESK, per germline. This CDR3 has 16 residues. The CDR3 sequence: CASRRVQGARDTEAFF. Here the CDR3 DNA reads TGTGCCAGCAGGAGAGTCCAGGGGGCAAGGGACACTGAAGCTTTCTTT.

The rearrangement links TRBV6-2 or TRBV6-3 to TRBJ2-7, with TRBD2 as a possible D gene (7 bases). The V end was cut by 5 bases, the J end by 2 bases, with 13 bases between. This CDR3 comprises 14 residues. Looked up from germline, CDR1 is MNHEY and CDR2 is SVGEGT. CDR3 protein: CASSRWEGAYEQYV. Here the CDR3 DNA reads TGTGCCAGCAGTCGGTGGGAGGGGGCCTACGAGCAGTACGTC.

Concerning this clone: One end of the junction is discordant with germline, which a read error may explain. This sequence joins TRBV7-7 and TRBJ2-1; 12 bases agree with TRBD2. The CDR3 extends over 14 amino acids. Germline V lookup: CDR1 SSHAT, CDR2 FNYEAQ (reference sequence). The CDR3 protein is CASSLAGGTNEQFF. The CDR3 region has the DNA TGTGCCAGCAGCCTAGCGGGGGGGACAAATGAGCAGTTCTTC. The full variable domain, in which reference TRBV7-7 and TRBJ2-1 provide the parts outside the CDR3, is GAGVSQSPRYKVTKRGQDVTLRCDPISSHATLYWYQQALGQGPEFLTYFNYEAQPDKSGLPSDRFSAERPEGSISTLTIQRTEQRDSAMYRCASSLAGGTNEQFFGPGTRLTVL.

This clone was picked up one time. This sequence joins TRBV18 and TRBJ1-2; 9 bases agree with TRBD1. Germline V gene data show CDR1 as KGHSH and CDR2 as LQKENI. The CDR3 has 15 amino acids. The junction had 7 bases not matched to a gene; V was cut back by 0 bases and J by 8 bases. This CDR3 is CASSPPVTGGLGYTF. The DNA for the CDR3 is TGTGCCAGCTCACCACCGGTAACAGGGGGCCTCGGCTACACCTTC.

This clone came up a few times. The chain carries TRBV5-1 and TRBJ1-4; possibly TRBD1 for D (6 bases). Germline CDR1 SGHRS, CDR2 YFSETQ. The CDR3 consists of 12 residues. The germline V and J ends were trimmed by 1 base and 13 bases, with 11 bases remaining between them. The CDR3 protein is CASSLWGQGLFF. The DNA of the CDR3 is TGCGCCAGCAGCTTGTGGGGGCAAGGACTGTTTTTT.

Note on this clone: In the same sample, other DNA sequences code for this CDR3. The V call is TRBV18, the J call TRBJ2-1; 10 bases agree with TRBD1. Losses at the gene ends were 2 bases for V and 4 bases for J; bases not matched to a gene: 2. CDR1 and CDR2 from the germline V gene are KGHSH and LQKENI. This CDR3 is 15 amino acids long. The CDR3 loop is CASSPDRGPYNEQFF. The DNA for the CDR3 is TGTGCCAGCTCACCAGACAGGGGGCCTTACAATGAGCAGTTCTTC.

V is TRBV27 and J is TRBJ2-1, with D maybe TRBD2 (8 bases). The CDR3 sequence is 13 residues long. Trimming cost V 11 bases and J 7 bases, with 18 bases left between them. Germline V lookup: CDR1 MNHEY, CDR2 SMNVEV (reference sequence). CDR3 DNA sequence: TGTGCCCGACGGGGGGGCAGGGGGAATGAGCAGTTCTTC. It translates to CARRGGRGNEQFF.

This clone turned up a few times. CDR3 DNA sequence: TGTGCCAGCAGCGCCGGTAGGGGCAGGGGAAACACCATATATTTT. Translated, it gives CASSAGRGRGNTIYF. V and J are TRBV2 and TRBJ1-3; TRBD1 is a possible D gene (5 bases). CDR3 size: 15 residues. V lost 6 bases and J 4 bases, leaving 16 bases between the germline ends. Germline loops: CDR1 SNHLY, CDR2 FYNNEI.

The chain uses TRBV24-1 and TRBJ1-3; D unclear. Germline V gives CDR1 KGHDR, CDR2 SFDVKD. Deletions cut 6 bases from V and 1 base from J, with 6 bases between. The CDR3 totals 13 residues. CDR3: CATSSGSGNTIYF. Written as DNA, the CDR3 is TGTGCCACCAGTTCGGGGTCTGGAAACACCATATATTTT.

The chain joins TRBV5-1 to TRBJ2-3, with TRBD2 identical over 11 bases. Germline lookup yields CDR1 SGHRS and CDR2 YFSETQ. The length of the CDR3 is 17 residues. The trim removed 4 bases at V and 2 bases at J, leaving 9 bases unmatched. The CDR3 sequence is CASSDLASGGPTDTQYF. Written as DNA, the CDR3 is TGCGCCAGCAGCGACCTGGCTAGCGGGGGGCCCACAGATACGCAGTATTTT.

This sequence joins TRBV19 and TRBJ2-5; 10 bases are shared with TRBD2. Germline-derived CDR1 and CDR2 are LNHDA and SQIVND (reference sequence). The V segment lost 6 bases and the J segment 1 base; nucleotides outside the gene matches: 5. The CDR3 length is 15 residues. The CDR3 DNA sequence: TGTGCCAGTAGCGCTTCTAGCGGGGGCCAAGAGACCCAGTACTTC. Its protein product is CASSASSGGQETQYF.